The next 3 T cell receptor beta chains were all read from a single sample in a study of cytomegalovirus exposure and HLA in healthy donors. In the PCR, 60 Vbeta and 13 Jbeta primers were used. Data came from immunoSEQ multiplex PCR; TCRdb stores just in-frame clones and leaves some out. Found here are 85,000 to 130,000 clones, 60% to 80% of them singletons; the top ten hold approximately 0.74%. Sequenced sample: PBMCs. The receptors here all came from a boy aged 5-17 years in good health and CMV-seronegative.

The CDR3 coding sequence is TGTGCCAGCAGCCAAGAAATTGGGGCGTGGAATGGCTACACCTTC. Protein product: CASSQEIGAWNGYTF. V is TRBV4-2 and J is TRBJ1-2; tentative D call: TRBD1 (5 bases). V gave up 0 bases and J gave up 6 bases, with 14 bases separating them. This CDR3 has 15 residues. Germline CDR1 LGHNA, CDR2 YNFKEQ.

The V gene is TRBV5-4, the J gene TRBJ1-6, with D hard to call. Trimming took 0 bases from V and 8 from J, leaving 18 bases between them. The germline V gene encodes CDR1 SGHNT and CDR2 YYREEE (reference sequence). The CDR3 has 17 amino acids. Here the CDR3 reads CASSLADLVGRDSPLHF. CDR3 sequence (DNA): TGTGCCAGCAGCTTGGCTGACCTAGTAGGGAGAGATTCACCCCTCCACTTT.

This sequence joins TRBV18 and TRBJ1-5; 7 bases line up with TRBD1. Germline values: CDR1 KGHSH, CDR2 LQKENI. CDR3 length equals 15 residues. V gave up 1 base and J gave up 7 bases; unmatched junction bases: 7. The CDR3 DNA follows: TGTGCCAGCTCACCACAAGGGACAGCCGGGCAGCCCCAGCATTTT. Translating it yields CASSPQGTAGQPQHF.